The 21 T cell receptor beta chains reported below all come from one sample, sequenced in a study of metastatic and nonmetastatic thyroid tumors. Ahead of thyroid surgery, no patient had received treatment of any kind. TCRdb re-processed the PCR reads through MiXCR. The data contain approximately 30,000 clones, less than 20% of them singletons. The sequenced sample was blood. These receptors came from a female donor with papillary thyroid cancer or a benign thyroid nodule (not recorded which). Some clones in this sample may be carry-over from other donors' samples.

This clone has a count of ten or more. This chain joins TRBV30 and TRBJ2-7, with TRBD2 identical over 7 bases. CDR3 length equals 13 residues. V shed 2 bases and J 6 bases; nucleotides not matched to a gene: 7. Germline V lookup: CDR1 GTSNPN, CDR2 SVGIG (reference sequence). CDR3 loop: CAWSMWEGSEQYF. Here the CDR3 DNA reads TGTGCCTGGAGTATGTGGGAGGGCAGCGAGCAGTACTTC.

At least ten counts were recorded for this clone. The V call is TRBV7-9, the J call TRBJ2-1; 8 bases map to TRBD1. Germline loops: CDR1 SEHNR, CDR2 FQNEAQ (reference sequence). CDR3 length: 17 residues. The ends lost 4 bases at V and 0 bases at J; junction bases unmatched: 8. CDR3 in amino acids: CASSSIRQGRSYNEQFF. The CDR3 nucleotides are TGTGCCAGCAGCTCAATTCGACAGGGGCGCTCCTACAATGAGCAGTTCTTC.

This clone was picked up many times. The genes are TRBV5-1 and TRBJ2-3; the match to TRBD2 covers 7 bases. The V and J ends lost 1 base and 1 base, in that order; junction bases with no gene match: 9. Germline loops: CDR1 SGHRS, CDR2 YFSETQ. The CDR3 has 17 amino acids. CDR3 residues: CASSLFASGGGTDTQYF. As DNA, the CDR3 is TGCGCCAGCAGCTTGTTCGCTAGCGGAGGGGGCACAGATACGCAGTATTTT.

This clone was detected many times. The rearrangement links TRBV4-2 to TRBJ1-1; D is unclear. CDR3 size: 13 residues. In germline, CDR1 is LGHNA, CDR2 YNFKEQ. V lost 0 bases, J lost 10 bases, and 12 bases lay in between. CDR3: CASSQDSVIGAFF. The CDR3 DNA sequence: TGTGCCAGCAGCCAAGACTCAGTGATCGGAGCTTTCTTT.

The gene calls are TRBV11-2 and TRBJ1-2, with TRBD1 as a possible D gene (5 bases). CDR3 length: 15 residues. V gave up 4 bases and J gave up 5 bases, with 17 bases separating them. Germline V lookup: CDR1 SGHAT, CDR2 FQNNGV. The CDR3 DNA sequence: TGTGCCAGCAGCTCGCCCCGGACATATCGTTATGGCTACACCTTC. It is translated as CASSSPRTYRYGYTF.

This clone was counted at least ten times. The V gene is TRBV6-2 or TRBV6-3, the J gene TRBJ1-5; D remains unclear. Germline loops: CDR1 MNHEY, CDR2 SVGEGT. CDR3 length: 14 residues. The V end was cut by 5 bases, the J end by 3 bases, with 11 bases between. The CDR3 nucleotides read TGTGCCAGCAGTCTGGACGGTTTCAATCAGCCCCAGCATTTT. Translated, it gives CASSLDGFNQPQHF.

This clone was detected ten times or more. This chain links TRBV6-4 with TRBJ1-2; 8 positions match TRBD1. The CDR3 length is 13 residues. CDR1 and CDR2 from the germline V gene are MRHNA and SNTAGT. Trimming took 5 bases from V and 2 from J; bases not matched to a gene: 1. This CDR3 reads CASSQGANYGYTF. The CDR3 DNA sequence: TGTGCCAGCAGTCAGGGGGCGAACTATGGCTACACCTTC.

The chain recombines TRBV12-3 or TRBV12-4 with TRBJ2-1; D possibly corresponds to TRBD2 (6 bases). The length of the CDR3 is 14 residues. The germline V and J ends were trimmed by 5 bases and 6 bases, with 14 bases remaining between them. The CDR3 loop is CASSHRLESNEQFF. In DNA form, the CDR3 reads TGTGCCAGCAGTCATAGACTAGAATCCAATGAGCAGTTCTTC.

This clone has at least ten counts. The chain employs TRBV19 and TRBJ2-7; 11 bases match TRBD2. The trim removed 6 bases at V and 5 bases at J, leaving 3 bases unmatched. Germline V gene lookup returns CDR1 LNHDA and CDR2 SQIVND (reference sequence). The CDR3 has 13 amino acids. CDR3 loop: CASSLAGGDEQYF. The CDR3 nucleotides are TGTGCCAGTAGCCTAGCGGGAGGCGACGAGCAGTACTTC.

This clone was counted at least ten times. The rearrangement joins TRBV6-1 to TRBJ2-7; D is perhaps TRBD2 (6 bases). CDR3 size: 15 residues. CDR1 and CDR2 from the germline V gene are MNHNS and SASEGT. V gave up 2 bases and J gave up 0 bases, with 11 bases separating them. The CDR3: CASSELGGASYEQYF. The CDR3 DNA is TGTGCCAGCAGTGAATTGGGCGGGGCCTCCTACGAGCAGTACTTC.

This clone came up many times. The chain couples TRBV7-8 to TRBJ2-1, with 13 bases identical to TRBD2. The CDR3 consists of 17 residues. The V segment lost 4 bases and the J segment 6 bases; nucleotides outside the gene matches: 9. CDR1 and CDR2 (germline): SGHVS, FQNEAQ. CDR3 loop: CASSSQLAGGKGNEQFF. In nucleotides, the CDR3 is TGTGCCAGCAGCTCCCAACTAGCGGGAGGGAAGGGCAATGAGCAGTTCTTC.

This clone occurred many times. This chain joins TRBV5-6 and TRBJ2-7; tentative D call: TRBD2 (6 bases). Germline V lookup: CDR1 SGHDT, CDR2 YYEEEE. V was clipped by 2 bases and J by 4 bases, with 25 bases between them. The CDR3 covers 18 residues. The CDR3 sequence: CASSFGWGDGGDIYEQYF. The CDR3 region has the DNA TGTGCCAGCAGCTTCGGGTGGGGGGATGGAGGGGATATATACGAGCAGTACTTC.

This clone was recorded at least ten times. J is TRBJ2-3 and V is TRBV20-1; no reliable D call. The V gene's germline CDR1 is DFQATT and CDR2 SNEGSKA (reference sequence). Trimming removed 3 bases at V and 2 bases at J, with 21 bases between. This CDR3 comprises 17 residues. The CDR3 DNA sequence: TGCAGTGCTAGCCGGCCCCCCGAGGCTCTTGACACAGATACGCAGTATTTT. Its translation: CSASRPPEALDTDTQYF.

CDR3 sequence reads: CASSPQLGQEQYF. The CDR3, as DNA: TGTGCCAGCTCACCACAATTGGGCCAAGAGCAGTACTTC. The rearrangement joins TRBV18 to TRBJ2-7; the D is unclear. CDR3 length equals 13 residues. Germline V gene sequence: CDR1 KGHSH, CDR2 LQKENI. The ends were cut back, 1 base at V and 7 bases at J, with 11 bases in the middle.

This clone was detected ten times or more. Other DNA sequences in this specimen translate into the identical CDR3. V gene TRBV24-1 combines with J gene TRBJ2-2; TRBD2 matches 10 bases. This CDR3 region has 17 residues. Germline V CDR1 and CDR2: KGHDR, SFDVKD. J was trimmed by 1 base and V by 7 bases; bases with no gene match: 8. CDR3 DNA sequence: TGTGCCACCAGCCGGAGAGGACTAGCGGAGAACACCGGGGAGCTGTTTTTT. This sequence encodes CATSRRGLAENTGELFF.

This chain's CDR3 is CASSPVGGGSDGYTF. CDR3 in DNA: TGTGCCAGCAGCCCCGTGGGGGGGGGCAGCGATGGCTACACCTTC. The V call is TRBV11-3, the J call TRBJ1-2; D might be TRBD1 (6 bases). The CDR3 loop spans 15 amino acids. Germline V lookup: CDR1 SGHNT, CDR2 YENEEA. V was trimmed by 5 bases and J by 6 bases, leaving 19 bases between them.

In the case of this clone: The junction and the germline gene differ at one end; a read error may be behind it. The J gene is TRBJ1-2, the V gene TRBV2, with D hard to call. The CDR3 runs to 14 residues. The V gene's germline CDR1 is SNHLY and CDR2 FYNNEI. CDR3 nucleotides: TGTGACAGCAGTGAACGCCAGTTCATCTATGGCTACAACTTC. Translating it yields CDSSERQFIYGYNF.

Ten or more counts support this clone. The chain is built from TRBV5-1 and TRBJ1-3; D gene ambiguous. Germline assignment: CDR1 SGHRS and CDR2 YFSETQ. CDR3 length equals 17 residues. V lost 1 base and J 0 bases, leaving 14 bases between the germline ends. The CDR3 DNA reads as TGCGCCAGCAGCTTGCGTCCAGGCCTGAGCTCTGGAAACACCATATATTTT. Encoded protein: CASSLRPGLSSGNTIYF.

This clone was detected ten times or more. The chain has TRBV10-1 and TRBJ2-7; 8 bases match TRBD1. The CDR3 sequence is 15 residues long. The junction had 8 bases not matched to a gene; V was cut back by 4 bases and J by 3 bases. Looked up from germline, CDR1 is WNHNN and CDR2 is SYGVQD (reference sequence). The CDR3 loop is CASSAGTGLNYEQYF. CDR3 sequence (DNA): TGCGCCAGCAGTGCAGGGACAGGCCTCAACTACGAGCAGTACTTC.

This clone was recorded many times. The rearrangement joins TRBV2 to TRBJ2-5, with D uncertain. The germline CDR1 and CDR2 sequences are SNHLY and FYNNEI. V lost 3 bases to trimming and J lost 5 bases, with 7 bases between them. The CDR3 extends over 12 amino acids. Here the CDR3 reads CASSEVEETQYF. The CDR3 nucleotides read TGTGCCAGCAGTGAGGTAGAGGAGACCCAGTACTTC.

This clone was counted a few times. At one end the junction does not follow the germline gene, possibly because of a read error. CDR3 DNA: TGTGCCAGCATTTTATTCGCTCCAACACAGGGGTCTTCTGAAGCTTTCTTT. Amino acids: CASILFAPTQGSSEAFF. This rearrangement joins TRBV28 to TRBJ1-1, with 7 bases that match TRBD1. Germline CDR1 reads MDHEN; CDR2 reads SYDVKM. The CDR3 length is 17 residues. Filled out from reference TRBV28 and TRBJ1-1, the complete variable domain reads DVKVTQSSRYLVKRTGEKVFLECVQDMDHENMFWYRQDPGLGLRLIYFSYDVKMKEKGDIPEGYSVSREKKERFSLILESASTNQTSMYLCASILFAPTQGSSEAFFGQGTRLTVV.